This T cell receptor (beta chain) comes out of a study of CD8 T cells in ankylosing spondylitis. Findings of the study overall: Certain motif variants had earlier been reported in reactive arthritis synovial fluid and blood. Made up of 7 to 9 highly homologous variants, a TCR beta motif appeared characteristic of ankylosing spondylitis blood.

With 6 bases clipped from V and 4 bases from J, the junction kept 10 bases outside the gene matches. Looked up from germline, CDR1 is DFQATT and CDR2 is SNEGSKA (reference sequence). This CDR3 has 15 amino acids. In its sample, this clonotype was seen a few times. The antigen is unknown. TCRdb re-called the 5' RACE reads through MiXCR, storing one row per CDR3 protein. The table lists about 320,000 distinct CDR3 sequences, around 10% of them singletons. The sample was blood, either unsorted or a sorted T cell fraction (not recorded which). The gene calls are TRBV20-1 and TRBJ2-1; 9 bases fit TRBD2. The sequence came from a female donor with ankylosing spondylitis or in good health (not recorded which). Here the CDR3 reads CSARIVTSGYNEQFF. DNA for the CDR3: TGCAGTGCCAGGATAGTGACTAGCGGTTACAATGAGCAGTTCTTC.